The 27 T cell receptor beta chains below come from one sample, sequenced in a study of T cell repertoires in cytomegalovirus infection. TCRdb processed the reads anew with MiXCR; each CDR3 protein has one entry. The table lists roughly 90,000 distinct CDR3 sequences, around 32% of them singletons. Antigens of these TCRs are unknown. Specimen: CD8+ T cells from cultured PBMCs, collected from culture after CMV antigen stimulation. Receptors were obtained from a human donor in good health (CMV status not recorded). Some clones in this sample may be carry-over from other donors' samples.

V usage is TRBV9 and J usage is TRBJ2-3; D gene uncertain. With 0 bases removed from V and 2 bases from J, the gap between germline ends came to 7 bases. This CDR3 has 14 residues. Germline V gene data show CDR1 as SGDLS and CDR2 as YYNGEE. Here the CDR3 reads CASSVAASTDTQYF. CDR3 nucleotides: TGTGCCAGCAGCGTAGCGGCCTCCACAGATACGCAGTATTTT. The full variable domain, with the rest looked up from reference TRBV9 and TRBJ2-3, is DSGVTQTPKHLITATGQRVTLRCSPRSGDLSVYWYQQSLDQGLQFLIQYYNGEERAKGNILERFSAQQFPDLHSELNLSSLELGDSALYFCASSVAASTDTQYFGPGTRLTVL.

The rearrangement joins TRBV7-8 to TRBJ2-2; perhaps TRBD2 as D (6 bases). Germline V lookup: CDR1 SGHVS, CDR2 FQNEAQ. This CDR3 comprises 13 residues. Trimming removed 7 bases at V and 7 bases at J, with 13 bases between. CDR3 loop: CASTREDYGELFF. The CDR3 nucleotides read TGTGCCAGCACGAGGGAGGATTACGGGGAGCTGTTTTTT.

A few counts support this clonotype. The CDR3 coding sequence is TGTGCTAGTGGTTCTGGCCAGAATGAGGAGCAGTACTTC. Translation: CASGSGQNEEQYF. The rearrangement links TRBV12-5 to TRBJ2-7, with D unresolved. The CDR3 loop spans 13 amino acids. V was shortened by 4 bases and J by 7 bases, with 14 bases between the two germline ends. The V gene's germline CDR1 is LGHNT and CDR2 FRNRAP.

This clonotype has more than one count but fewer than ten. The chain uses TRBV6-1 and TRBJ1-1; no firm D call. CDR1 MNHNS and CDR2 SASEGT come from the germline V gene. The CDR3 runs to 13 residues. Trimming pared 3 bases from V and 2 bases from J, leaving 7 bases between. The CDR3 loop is CASSERDNTEAFF. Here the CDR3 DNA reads TGTGCCAGCAGTGAGAGAGATAACACTGAAGCTTTCTTT.

The CDR3 sequence is CASSLWGGTEAFF. CDR3 DNA sequence: TGTGCCAGCAGCTTGTGGGGGGGCACTGAAGCTTTCTTT. V is TRBV7-2 and J is TRBJ1-1, with D perhaps TRBD1 (5 bases). This CDR3 comprises 13 residues. The germline gives CDR1 SGHTA, CDR2 FQGNSA. With 3 bases removed from V and 4 bases from J, the gap between germline ends came to 9 bases.

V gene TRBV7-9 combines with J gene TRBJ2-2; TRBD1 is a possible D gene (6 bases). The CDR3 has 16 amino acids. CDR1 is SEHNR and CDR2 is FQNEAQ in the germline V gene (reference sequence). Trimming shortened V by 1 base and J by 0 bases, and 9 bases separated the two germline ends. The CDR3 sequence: CASSLGGTPNTGELFF. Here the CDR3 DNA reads TGTGCCAGCAGCTTAGGTGGGACACCGAACACCGGGGAGCTGTTTTTT.

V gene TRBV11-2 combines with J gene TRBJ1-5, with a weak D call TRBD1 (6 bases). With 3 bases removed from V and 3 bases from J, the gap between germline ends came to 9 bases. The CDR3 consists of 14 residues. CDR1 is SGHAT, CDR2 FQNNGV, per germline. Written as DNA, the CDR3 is TGTGCCAGCAGCTTGGGGGGCCCCAATCAGCCCCAGCATTTT. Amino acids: CASSLGGPNQPQHF.

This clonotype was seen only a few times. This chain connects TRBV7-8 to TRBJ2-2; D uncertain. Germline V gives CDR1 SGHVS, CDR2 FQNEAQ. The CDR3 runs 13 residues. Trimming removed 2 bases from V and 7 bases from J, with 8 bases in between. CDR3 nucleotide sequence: TGTGCCAGCAGCTTATCGTGGGGCGGGGAGCTGTTTTTT. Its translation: CASSLSWGGELFF.

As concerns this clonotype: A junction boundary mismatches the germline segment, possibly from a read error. The CDR3 sequence: CASSETAYSPF. CDR3 bases: TGTGCCAGCAGTGAGACAGCCTATTCACCCTTC. The chain employs TRBV2 and TRBJ2-5; possibly TRBD1 for D (5 bases). CDR3 size: 11 residues. Germline V gives CDR1 SNHLY, CDR2 FYNNEI.

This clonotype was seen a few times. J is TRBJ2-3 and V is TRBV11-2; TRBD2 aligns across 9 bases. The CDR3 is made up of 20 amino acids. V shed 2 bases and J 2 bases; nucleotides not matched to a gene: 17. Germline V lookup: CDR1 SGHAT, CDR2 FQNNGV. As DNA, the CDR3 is TGTGCCAGCAGCTTATTGGATAGGGCGGGGGGGCCGAGTTTCACAGATACGCAGTATTTT. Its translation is CASSLLDRAGGPSFTDTQYF.

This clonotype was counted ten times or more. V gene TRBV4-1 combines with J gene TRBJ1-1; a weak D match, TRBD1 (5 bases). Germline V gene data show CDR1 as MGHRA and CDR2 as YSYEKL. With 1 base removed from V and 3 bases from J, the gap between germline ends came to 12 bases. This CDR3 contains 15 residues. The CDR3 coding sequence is TGCGCCAGCAGCCAAGGTCGAGGGGACTACACTGAAGCTTTCTTT. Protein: CASSQGRGDYTEAFF.

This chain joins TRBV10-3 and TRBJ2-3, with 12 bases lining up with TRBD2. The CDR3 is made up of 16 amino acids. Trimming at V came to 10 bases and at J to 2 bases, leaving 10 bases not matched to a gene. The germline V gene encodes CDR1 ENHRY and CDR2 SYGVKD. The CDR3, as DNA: TGTGCCACCAATAGACTAGCGGGGGAGCTCACAGATACGCAGTATTTT. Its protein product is CATNRLAGELTDTQYF.

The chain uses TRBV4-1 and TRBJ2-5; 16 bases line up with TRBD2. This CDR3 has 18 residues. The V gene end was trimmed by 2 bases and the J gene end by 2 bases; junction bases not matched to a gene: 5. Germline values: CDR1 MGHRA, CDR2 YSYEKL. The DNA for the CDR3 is TGCGCCAGCAGCCAAAAACAGGGACTAGCGGGGGGGCAAGAGACCCAGTACTTC. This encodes CASSQKQGLAGGQETQYF.

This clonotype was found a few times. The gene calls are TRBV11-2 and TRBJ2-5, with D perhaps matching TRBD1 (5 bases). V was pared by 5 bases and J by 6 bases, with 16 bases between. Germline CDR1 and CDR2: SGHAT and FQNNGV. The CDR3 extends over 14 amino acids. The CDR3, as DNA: TGTGCCAGCAGCCCCGAACCAGGGCGACAGACCCAGTACTTC. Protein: CASSPEPGRQTQYF.

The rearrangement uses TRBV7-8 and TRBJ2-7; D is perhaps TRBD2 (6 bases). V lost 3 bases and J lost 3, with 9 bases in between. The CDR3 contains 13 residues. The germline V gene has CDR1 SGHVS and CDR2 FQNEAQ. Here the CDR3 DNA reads TGTGCCAGCAGCTTGGGCGGGAACTACGAGCAGTACTTC. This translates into CASSLGGNYEQYF.

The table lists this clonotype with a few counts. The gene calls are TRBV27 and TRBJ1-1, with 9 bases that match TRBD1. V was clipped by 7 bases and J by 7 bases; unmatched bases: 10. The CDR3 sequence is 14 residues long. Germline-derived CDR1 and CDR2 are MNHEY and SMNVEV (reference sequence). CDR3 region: CASTQGTGIGEAFF. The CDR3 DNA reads TGTGCCAGCACTCAAGGGACAGGGATCGGTGAAGCTTTCTTT.

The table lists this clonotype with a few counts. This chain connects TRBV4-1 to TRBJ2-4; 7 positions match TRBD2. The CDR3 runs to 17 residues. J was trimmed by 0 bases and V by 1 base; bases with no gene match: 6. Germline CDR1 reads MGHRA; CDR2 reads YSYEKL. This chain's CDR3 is CASSQGVASGAKNIQYF. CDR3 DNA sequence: TGCGCCAGCAGCCAAGGGGTGGCTAGCGGAGCCAAAAACATTCAGTACTTC.

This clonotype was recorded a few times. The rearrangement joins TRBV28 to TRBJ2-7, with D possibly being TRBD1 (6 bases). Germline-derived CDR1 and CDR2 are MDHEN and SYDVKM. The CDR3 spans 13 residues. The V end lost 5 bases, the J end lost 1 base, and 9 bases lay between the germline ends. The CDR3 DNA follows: TGTGCCAGCAGTCCGGGACATTCCTACGAGCAGTACTTC. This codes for CASSPGHSYEQYF.

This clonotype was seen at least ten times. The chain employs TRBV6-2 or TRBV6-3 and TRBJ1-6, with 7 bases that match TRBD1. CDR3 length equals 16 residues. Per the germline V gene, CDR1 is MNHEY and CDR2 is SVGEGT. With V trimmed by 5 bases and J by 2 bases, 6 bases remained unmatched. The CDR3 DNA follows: TGTGCCAGCAGTCAAAGGGGGCTCGCCTATAATTCACCCCTCCACTTT. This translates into CASSQRGLAYNSPLHF.

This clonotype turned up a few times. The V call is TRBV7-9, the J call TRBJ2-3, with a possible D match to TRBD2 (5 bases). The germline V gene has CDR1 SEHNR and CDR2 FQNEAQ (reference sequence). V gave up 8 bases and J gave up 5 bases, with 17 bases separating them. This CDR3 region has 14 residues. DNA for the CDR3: TGTGCCAGCTACTTAACGATCGCGGGAGATACGCAGTATTTT. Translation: CASYLTIAGDTQYF.

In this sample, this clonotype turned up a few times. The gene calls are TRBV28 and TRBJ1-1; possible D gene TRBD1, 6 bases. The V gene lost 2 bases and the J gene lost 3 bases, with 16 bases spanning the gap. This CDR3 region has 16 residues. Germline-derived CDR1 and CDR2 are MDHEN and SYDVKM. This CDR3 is CASSLGRLRGDTEAFF. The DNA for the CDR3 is TGTGCCAGCAGTTTAGGAAGGTTGAGGGGGGACACTGAAGCTTTCTTT.

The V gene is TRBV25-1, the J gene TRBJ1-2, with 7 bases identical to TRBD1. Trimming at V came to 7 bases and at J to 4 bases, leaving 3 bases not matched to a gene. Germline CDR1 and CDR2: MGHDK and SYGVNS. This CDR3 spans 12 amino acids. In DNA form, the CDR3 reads TGTGCCAGCAAGGCAGGGGGCTATGGCTACACCTTC. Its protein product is CASKAGGYGYTF.

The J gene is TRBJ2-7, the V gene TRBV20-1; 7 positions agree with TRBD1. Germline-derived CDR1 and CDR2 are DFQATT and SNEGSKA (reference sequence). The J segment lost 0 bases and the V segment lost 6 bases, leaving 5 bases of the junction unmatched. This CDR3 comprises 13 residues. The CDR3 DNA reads TGCAGTGCACCGGACAGGTCCTCCTACGAGCAGTACTTC. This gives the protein CSAPDRSSYEQYF.

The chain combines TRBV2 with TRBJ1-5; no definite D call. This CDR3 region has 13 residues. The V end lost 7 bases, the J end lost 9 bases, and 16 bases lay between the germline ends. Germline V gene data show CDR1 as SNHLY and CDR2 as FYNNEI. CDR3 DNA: TGTGCCAGCAAAGGCAGTAACCAAGGGCCCCAGCATTTT. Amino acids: CASKGSNQGPQHF. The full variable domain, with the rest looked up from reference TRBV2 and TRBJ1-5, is EPEVTQTPSHQVTQMGQEVILRCVPISNHLYFYWYRQILGQKVEFLVSFYNNEISEKSEIFDDQFSVERPDGSNFTLKIRSTKLEDSAMYFCASKGSNQGPQHFGDGTRLSIL.

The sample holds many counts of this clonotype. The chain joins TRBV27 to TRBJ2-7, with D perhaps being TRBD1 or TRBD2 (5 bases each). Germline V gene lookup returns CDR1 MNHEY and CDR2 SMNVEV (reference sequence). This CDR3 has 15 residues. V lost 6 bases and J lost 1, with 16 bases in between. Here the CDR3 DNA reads TGTGCCAGCAGCCATGGGGCTAGCACATCCTACGAGCAGTACTTC. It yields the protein CASSHGASTSYEQYF.

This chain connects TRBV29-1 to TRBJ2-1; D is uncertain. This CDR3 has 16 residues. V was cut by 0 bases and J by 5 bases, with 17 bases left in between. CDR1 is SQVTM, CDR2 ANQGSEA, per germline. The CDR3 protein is CSVEDVGSVWDNEQFF. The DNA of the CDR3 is TGCAGCGTTGAAGATGTGGGCTCCGTGTGGGACAATGAGCAGTTCTTC.

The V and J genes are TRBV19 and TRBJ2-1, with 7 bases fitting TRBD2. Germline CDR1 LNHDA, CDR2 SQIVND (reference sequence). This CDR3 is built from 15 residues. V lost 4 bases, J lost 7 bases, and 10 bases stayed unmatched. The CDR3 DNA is TGTGCCAGTAGTACGGGACTACCCAGGAATAATGAGCAGTTCTTC. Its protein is CASSTGLPRNNEQFF.